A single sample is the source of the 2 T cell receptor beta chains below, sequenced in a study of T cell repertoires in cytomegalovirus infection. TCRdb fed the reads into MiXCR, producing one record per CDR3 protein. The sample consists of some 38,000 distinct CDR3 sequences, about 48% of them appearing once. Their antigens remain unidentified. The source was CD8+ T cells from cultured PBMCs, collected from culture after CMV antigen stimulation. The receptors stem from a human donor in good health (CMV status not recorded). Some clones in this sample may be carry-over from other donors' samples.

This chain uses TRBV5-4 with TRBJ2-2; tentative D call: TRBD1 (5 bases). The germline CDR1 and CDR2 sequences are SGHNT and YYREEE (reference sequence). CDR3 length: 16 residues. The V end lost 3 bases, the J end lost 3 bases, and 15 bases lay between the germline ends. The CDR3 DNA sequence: TGTGCCAGCAGCTCGGGCCTTGGGGCTGACACCGGGGAGCTGTTTTTT. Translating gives CASSSGLGADTGELFF.

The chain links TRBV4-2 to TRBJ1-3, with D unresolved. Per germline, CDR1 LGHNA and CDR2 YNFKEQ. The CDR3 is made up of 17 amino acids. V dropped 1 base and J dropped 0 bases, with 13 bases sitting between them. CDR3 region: CASSQAGRRISGNTIYF. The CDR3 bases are TGTGCCAGCAGCCAAGCTGGAAGGCGGATCTCTGGAAACACCATATATTTT.